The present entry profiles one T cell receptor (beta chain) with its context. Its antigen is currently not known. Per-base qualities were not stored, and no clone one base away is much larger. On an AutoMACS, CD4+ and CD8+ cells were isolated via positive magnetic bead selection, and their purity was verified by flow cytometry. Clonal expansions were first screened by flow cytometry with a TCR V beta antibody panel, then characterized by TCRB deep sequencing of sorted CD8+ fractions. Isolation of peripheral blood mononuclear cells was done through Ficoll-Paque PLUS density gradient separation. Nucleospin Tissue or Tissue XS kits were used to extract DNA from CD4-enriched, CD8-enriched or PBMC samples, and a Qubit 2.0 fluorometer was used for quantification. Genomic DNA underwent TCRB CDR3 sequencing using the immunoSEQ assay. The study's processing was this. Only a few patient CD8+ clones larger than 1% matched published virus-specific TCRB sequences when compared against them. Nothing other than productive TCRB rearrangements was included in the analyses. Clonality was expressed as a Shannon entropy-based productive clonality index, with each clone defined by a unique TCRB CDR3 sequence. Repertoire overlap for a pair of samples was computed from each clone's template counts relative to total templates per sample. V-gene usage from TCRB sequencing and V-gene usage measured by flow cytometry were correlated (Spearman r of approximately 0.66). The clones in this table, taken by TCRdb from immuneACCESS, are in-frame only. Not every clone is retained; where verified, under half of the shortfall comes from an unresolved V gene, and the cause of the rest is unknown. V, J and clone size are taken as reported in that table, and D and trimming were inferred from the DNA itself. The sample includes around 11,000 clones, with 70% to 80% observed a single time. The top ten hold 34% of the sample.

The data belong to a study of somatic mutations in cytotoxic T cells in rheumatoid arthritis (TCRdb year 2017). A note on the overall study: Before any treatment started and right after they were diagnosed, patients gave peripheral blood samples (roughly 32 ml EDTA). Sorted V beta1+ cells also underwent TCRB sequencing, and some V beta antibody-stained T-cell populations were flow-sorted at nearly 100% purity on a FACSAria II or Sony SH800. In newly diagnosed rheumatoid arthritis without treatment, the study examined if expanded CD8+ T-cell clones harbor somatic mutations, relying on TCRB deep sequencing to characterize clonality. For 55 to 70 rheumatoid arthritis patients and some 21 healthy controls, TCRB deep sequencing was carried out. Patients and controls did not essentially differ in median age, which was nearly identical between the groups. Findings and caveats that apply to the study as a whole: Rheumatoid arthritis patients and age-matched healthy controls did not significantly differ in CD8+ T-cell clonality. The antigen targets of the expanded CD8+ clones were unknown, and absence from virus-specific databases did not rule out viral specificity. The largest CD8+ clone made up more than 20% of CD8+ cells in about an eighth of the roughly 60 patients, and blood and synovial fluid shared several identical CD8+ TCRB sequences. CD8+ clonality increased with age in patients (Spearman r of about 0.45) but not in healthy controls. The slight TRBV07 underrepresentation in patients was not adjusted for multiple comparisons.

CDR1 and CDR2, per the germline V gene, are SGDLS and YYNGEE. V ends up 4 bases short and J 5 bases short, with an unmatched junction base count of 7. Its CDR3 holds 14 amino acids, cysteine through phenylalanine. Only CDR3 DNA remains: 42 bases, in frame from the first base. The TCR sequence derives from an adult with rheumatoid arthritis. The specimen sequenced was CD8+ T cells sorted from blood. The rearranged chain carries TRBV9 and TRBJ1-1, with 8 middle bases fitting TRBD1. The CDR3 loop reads CASSQDRGATEAFF. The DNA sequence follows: TGTGCCAGCAGCCAAGACAGGGGAGCGACTGAAGCTTTCTTT.